Listed here are 11 T cell receptor beta chains from one sample, sequenced in a study of persistence of HIV-infected CD4 T cells. The immunoSEQ assay was version 4, run in survey mode. Repertoires were generated with immunoSEQ multiplex PCR, while TCRdb's copy carries only in-frame clones and drops some. The table lists nearly 20,000 clones, 65% of them singletons. Cells were stimulated with overlapping HIV-1 Gag 15-mer peptides. Responding CD4+ T cells were sorted by upregulation of both CD40 ligand and CD69. Their recognized antigens are unknown. The sample in question was CD4+ T cells sorted from PBMCs after 18-hour stimulation, obtained from a patient who received antiretroviral therapy. These receptors originate from an adult woman with HIV who was CMV-seropositive.

Note on this clone: The identical CDR3 is also encoded by other nucleotide sequences in the sample. This chain links TRBV6-5 with TRBJ1-1; no definite D call. Germline CDR1 and CDR2: MNHEY and SVGAGI. This CDR3 has 13 residues. Trimming took 3 bases from V and 7 from J, leaving 12 bases between them. The CDR3 is CASSYRGSGEAFF. The CDR3 nucleotides are TGTGCCAGCAGTTATCGGGGAAGTGGTGAAGCTTTCTTT.

This clone appeared a single time. The rearrangement joins TRBV5-1 to TRBJ1-6; D remains unclear. Trimming cost V 2 bases and J 8 bases, with 17 bases left between them. Germline V gives CDR1 SGHRS, CDR2 YFSETQ. This CDR3 has 16 amino acids. The chain's CDR3 is CASSFNRPGIDSPLHF. CDR3 nucleotide sequence: TGCGCCAGCAGCTTTAACCGGCCAGGAATCGATTCACCCCTCCACTTT.

With regard to this clone: In the same sample, other DNA sequences code for this CDR3. The chain has TRBV28 and TRBJ2-3; no definite D call. The CDR3 length is 13 residues. V was cut by 3 bases and J by 0 bases, with 4 bases left in between. CDR1 is MDHEN and CDR2 is SYDVKM in the germline V gene. The CDR3: CASSLSSTDTQYF. The CDR3 nucleotides are TGTGCCAGCAGTTTGTCTAGCACAGATACGCAGTATTTT.

The chain carries TRBV12-3 or TRBV12-4 and TRBJ1-1; no clear D. Trimming left V 1 base short and J 0 bases short, with 3 bases between. The CDR3 sequence is 13 residues long. CDR3 nucleotides: TGTGCCAGCAGTTTAGGGGTGAACACTGAAGCTTTCTTT. Protein sequence: CASSLGVNTEAFF.

This clone appeared a few times. The chain couples TRBV5-4 to TRBJ2-1, with TRBD2 as a possible D gene (6 bases). V was shortened by 5 bases and J by 0 bases, with 15 bases between the two germline ends. The CDR3 contains 16 residues. The germline gives CDR1 SGHNT, CDR2 YYREEE (reference sequence). The CDR3 protein is CASSGGQLDSYNEQFF. The CDR3, as DNA: TGTGCCAGCAGTGGAGGGCAGTTAGACTCCTACAATGAGCAGTTCTTC.

The chain combines TRBV5-6 with TRBJ2-5, with D perhaps TRBD1 (5 bases). CDR3 length: 19 residues. CDR1 and CDR2 from the germline V gene are SGHDT and YYEEEE. V was trimmed by 3 bases and J by 5 bases, leaving 29 bases between them. Here the CDR3 reads CASSYSTMGRMRIEETQYF. The CDR3 DNA reads as TGTGCCAGCAGCTATTCTACAATGGGGCGCATGAGGATTGAGGAGACCCAGTACTTC.

This clone was detected a few times. In DNA form, the CDR3 reads TGTGCCAGCAGTTACCTGGGGGAGCAGTACTTC. Its protein is CASSYLGEQYF. This chain joins TRBV6-5 and TRBJ2-7, with no clear D. The germline V and J ends were trimmed by 2 bases and 7 bases, with 6 bases remaining between them. The CDR3 has 11 amino acids. Per germline, CDR1 MNHEY and CDR2 SVGAGI.

The genes are TRBV6-5 and TRBJ2-1; D not resolved. Trimming removed 2 bases at V and 5 bases at J, with 10 bases between. Germline loops: CDR1 MNHEY, CDR2 SVGAGI. The length of the CDR3 is 14 residues. CDR3 loop: CASSYNPSDNEQFF. The CDR3 region has the DNA TGTGCCAGCAGTTACAACCCGTCCGACAATGAGCAGTTCTTC.

The chain combines TRBV7-8 with TRBJ2-2; D gene ambiguous. From germline, CDR1 is SGHVS and CDR2 FQNEAQ. Trimming shortened V by 5 bases and J by 4 bases, and 14 bases separated the two germline ends. The CDR3 runs 15 residues. The CDR3 sequence is CASSMLGPATGELFF. The CDR3 coding sequence is TGTGCCAGCAGCATGCTAGGGCCGGCCACCGGGGAGCTGTTTTTT.

V usage is TRBV7-9 and J usage is TRBJ2-5, with TRBD1 matching over 8 bases. Germline V gene lookup returns CDR1 SEHNR and CDR2 FQNEAQ (reference sequence). The ends lost 3 bases at V and 4 bases at J; junction bases unmatched: 1. The CDR3 covers 13 residues. DNA for the CDR3: TGTGCCAGCAGCTTTGACAGGGGAGAGACCCAGTACTTC. Translation: CASSFDRGETQYF.

In its sample, this clone was seen a few times. The genes are TRBV6-4 and TRBJ1-2, with a weak D call TRBD1 (6 bases). There are 14 residues in the CDR3. V lost 7 bases and J lost 2, with 14 bases in between. The germline CDR1 and CDR2 sequences are MRHNA and SNTAGT. CDR3 protein: CASKTDSWNYGYTF. CDR3 coding DNA: TGTGCCAGCAAGACGGACAGCTGGAACTATGGCTACACCTTC.